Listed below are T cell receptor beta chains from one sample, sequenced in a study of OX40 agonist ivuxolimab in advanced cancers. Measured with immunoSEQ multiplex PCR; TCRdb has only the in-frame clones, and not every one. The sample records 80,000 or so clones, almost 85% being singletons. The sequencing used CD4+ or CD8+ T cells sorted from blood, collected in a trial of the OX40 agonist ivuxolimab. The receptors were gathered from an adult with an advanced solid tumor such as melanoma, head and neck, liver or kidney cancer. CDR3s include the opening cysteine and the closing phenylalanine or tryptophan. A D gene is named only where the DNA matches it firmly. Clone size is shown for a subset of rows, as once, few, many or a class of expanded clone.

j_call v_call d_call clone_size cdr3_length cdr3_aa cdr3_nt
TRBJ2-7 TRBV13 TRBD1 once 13 CASSLGTGSEQYF TGTGCCAGCAGCTTAGGGACAGGGAGTGAGCAGTACTTC
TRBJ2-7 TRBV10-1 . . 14 CASSAQGKGYEQYF TGCGCCAGCAGTGCACAGGGTAAAGGTTACGAGCAGTACTTC
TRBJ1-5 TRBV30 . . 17 CAWSVGWGFPTNQPQHF TGTGCCTGGAGTGTCGGGTGGGGGTTCCCCACTAATCAGCCCCAGCATTTT
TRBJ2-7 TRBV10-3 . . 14 CAISEGDWSYEQYF TGTGCCATCAGTGAAGGGGACTGGTCCTACGAGCAGTACTTC
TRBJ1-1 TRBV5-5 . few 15 CASSLARARGTEAFF TGTGCCAGCAGCTTGGCTAGGGCTCGGGGAACTGAAGCTTTCTTT
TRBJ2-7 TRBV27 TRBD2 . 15 CASRDSGTTSYEQYF TGTGCCAGCAGAGATTCCGGGACTACCTCCTACGAGCAGTACTTC
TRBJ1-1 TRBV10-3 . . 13 CAISALKNTEAFF TGTGCCATCAGTGCATTAAAGAACACTGAAGCTTTCTTT
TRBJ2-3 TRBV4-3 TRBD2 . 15 CASSQGLAAPDTQYF TGCGCCAGCAGCCAAGGGCTAGCGGCACCGGATACGCAGTATTTT
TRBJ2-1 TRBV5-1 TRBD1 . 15 CASSRGQGIYNEQFF TGCGCCAGCAGCCGGGGACAGGGTATCTACAATGAGCAGTTCTTC
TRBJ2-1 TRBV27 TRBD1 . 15 CASSPDRNTYNEQFF TGTGCCAGCAGTCCGGACAGGAATACCTACAATGAGCAGTTCTTC
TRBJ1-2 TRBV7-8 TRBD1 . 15 CASSAWTGVDNGYTF TGTGCCAGCAGCGCCTGGACAGGGGTAGACAATGGCTACACCTTC
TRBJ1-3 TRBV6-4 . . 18 CASSDRGGTRVAEDTIYF TGTGCCAGCAGTGACCGGGGGGGGACCCGGGTGGCCGAGGACACCATATATTTT
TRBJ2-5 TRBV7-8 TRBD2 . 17 CASSFRPLAGVQETQYF TGTGCCAGCAGCTTCCGACCTCTAGCGGGGGTACAAGAGACCCAGTACTTC
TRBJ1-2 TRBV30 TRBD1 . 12 CAWSLIDRVGAF TGTGCCTGGAGCCTGATCGACAGGGTTGGGGCCTTC
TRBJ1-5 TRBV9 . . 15 CASSATNRVNQPQHF TGTGCCAGCAGCGCCACAAACAGAGTTAATCAGCCCCAGCATTTT
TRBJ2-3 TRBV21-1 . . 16 CASSRTSYNGTDTQYF TGTGCCAGCAGCAGAACTAGCTATAATGGAACAGATACGCAGTATTTT
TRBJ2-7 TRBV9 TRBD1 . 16 CASSDRDRGLIYEQYF TGTGCCAGCAGCGACCGGGACAGGGGGCTCATCTACGAGCAGTACTTC
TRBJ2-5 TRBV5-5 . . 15 CASSLASDLGETQYF TGTGCCAGCAGCTTGGCATCAGACCTAGGAGAGACCCAGTACTTC